This TCR beta chain was documented in a study of CD8+ T cells in alopecia areata. The CDR3 totals 15 residues. Looked up from germline, CDR1 is SGHRS and CDR2 is YFSETQ. V was pared by 1 base and J by 3 bases, with 14 bases between. RNA, once extracted, was reverse transcribed into cDNA for use as the sequencing template. Profiling relied on immunoSEQ multiplex PCR, and the TCRdb table lists in-frame clones only, not all of them. This sample has about 200,000 clones, with roughly three fifths found just once. As for treatment: oral pan-JAK inhibitor, 5-10 mg twice daily. The rearrangement uses TRBV5-1 and TRBJ2-7, with D maybe TRBD1 (5 bases). The sample in question was CD4+ T cells sorted from blood, obtained at week 4, from a patient treated with tofacitinib. This sequence was found in a human donor with alopecia areata. CDR3: CASSLNLGAHYEQYF. The CDR3 nucleotides read TGCGCCAGCAGCTTGAATCTTGGGGCCCACTACGAGCAGTACTTC.